Presented here are 15 T cell receptor beta chains from one specimen sequenced in a study of T cell repertoires and HLA-DP antigens. Their cognate antigens are unknown. Data came from immunoSEQ multiplex PCR; TCRdb stores just in-frame clones and leaves some out. The repertoire consists of over 60,000 clones, with about 82% occurring once and the leading ten covering roughly 1.4%. The material sequenced was CD4+ T cells from PBMCs. The receptors originated from a man aged 55 to 70 in good health and CMV-seronegative.

The chain combines TRBV2 with TRBJ2-7, with TRBD1 matching over 10 bases. Germline V gives CDR1 SNHLY, CDR2 FYNNEI. This CDR3 spans 15 amino acids. V was pared by 5 bases and J by 3 bases, with 7 bases of the junction left unmatched. The CDR3 loop is CASSSRRTGGYEQYF. The CDR3 DNA follows: TGTGCCAGCAGTAGCAGGCGGACAGGGGGCTACGAGCAGTACTTC. Full variable domain (rest looked up from reference TRBV2 and TRBJ2-7): EPEVTQTPSHQVTQMGQEVILRCVPISNHLYFYWYRQILGQKVEFLVSFYNNEISEKSEIFDDQFSVERPDGSNFTLKIRSTKLEDSAMYFCASSSRRTGGYEQYFGPGTRLTVT.

This chain links TRBV6-1 with TRBJ1-2, with 10 bases fitting TRBD1. J was trimmed by 3 bases and V by 6 bases; bases with no gene match: 7. This CDR3 is built from 15 residues. CDR1 and CDR2 from the germline V gene are MNHNS and SASEGT. The CDR3 DNA reads as TGTGCCAGCAGCCGACAGGGGGCGTTCGACTATGGCTACACCTTC. Protein sequence: CASSRQGAFDYGYTF.

The V and J genes are TRBV18 and TRBJ1-5, with D maybe TRBD1 (5 bases). Germline CDR1 reads KGHSH; CDR2 reads LQKENI. Trimming stripped 8 bases from V and 1 base from J, with 24 bases between. The CDR3 length is 18 residues. CDR3 DNA sequence: TGTGCCAGCACGGGTCTCAACATTGGGTGGGGGAGCAATCAGCCCCAGCATTTT. Amino acids: CASTGLNIGWGSNQPQHF.

The chain couples TRBV7-2 to TRBJ1-1; tentative D call: TRBD1 (6 bases). V lost 5 bases and J lost 4, with 20 bases in between. The CDR3 runs 16 residues. CDR1 is SGHTA and CDR2 is FQGNSA in the germline V gene. CDR3 sequence: CASSPRGGRGTTEAFF. The DNA for the CDR3 is TGTGCCAGCAGCCCCCGAGGGGGGCGAGGTACCACTGAAGCTTTCTTT.

This clone was observed many times. The chain couples TRBV10-1 to TRBJ1-2; no reliable D call. CDR3 length equals 13 residues. V lost 6 bases and J 8 bases, leaving 16 bases between the germline ends. Germline V gene data show CDR1 as WNHNN and CDR2 as SYGVQD (reference sequence). The CDR3 loop is CASSPTRVRGYTF. Written as DNA, the CDR3 is TGCGCCAGCAGCCCGACACGGGTACGAGGCTACACCTTC.

The chain links TRBV9 to TRBJ1-5; no firm D call. Trimming took 0 bases from V and 5 from J, leaving 12 bases between them. Germline V gene sequence: CDR1 SGDLS, CDR2 YYNGEE. The CDR3 spans 15 residues. Here the CDR3 DNA reads TGTGCCAGCAGCGTAGACCCCTTGTCCGATCAGCCCCAGCATTTT. Its translation is CASSVDPLSDQPQHF.

The rearrangement joins TRBV10-3 to TRBJ2-3; D tentatively fits TRBD1 or TRBD2 (5 bases each). V lost 10 bases, J lost 2 bases, and 16 bases lay in between. The germline V gene encodes CDR1 ENHRY and CDR2 SYGVKD. The CDR3 is 14 amino acids. The CDR3 DNA follows: TGTGCCACCCGAGGGGAGACAGACACAGATACGCAGTATTTT. Its translation: CATRGETDTDTQYF.

The chain employs TRBV6-1 and TRBJ1-1; possibly TRBD1 for D (6 bases). The CDR3 extends over 15 amino acids. The V end was cut by 4 bases, the J end by 0 bases, with 12 bases between. Germline CDR1 is MNHNS and CDR2 is SASEGT. DNA for the CDR3: TGTGCCAGCAGTGGGAGGGGGGATATGAACACTGAAGCTTTCTTT. It translates to CASSGRGDMNTEAFF.

This clone was picked up one time. The chain joins TRBV5-4 to TRBJ2-5, with 7 bases fitting TRBD1. Losses at the gene ends were 4 bases for V and 1 base for J; bases not matched to a gene: 4. CDR1 and CDR2 from the germline V gene are SGHNT and YYREEE (reference sequence). The CDR3 consists of 14 residues. This chain's CDR3 is CASSQGQSQETQYF. The CDR3 DNA follows: TGTGCCAGCAGCCAGGGACAGAGCCAAGAGACCCAGTACTTC.

This chain uses TRBV11-3 with TRBJ2-1; tentatively, D is TRBD1 or TRBD2 (5 bases each). V dropped 5 bases and J dropped 5 bases, with 19 bases sitting between them. The CDR3 has 16 amino acids. Germline V gene lookup returns CDR1 SGHNT and CDR2 YENEEA. This CDR3 is CASSGAGRGNDNEQFF. In DNA form, the CDR3 reads TGTGCCAGCAGCGGGGCGGGTAGGGGTAACGACAATGAGCAGTTCTTC.

This sequence joins TRBV11-2 and TRBJ2-3, with 8 nucleotides matching TRBD1. V trimming: 5 bases; J trimming: 2 bases; junction bases outside the gene matches: 6. CDR3 size: 15 residues. Per germline, CDR1 SGHAT and CDR2 FQNNGV. The CDR3 DNA reads TGTGCCAGCAGCCCCACGGGACAGGACACAGATACGCAGTATTTT. Amino acids: CASSPTGQDTDTQYF.

The table lists this clone with a count of one. Other DNA sequences from this sample encode an identical CDR3 as well. The chain is built from TRBV20-1 and TRBJ2-5; no clear D gene. V lost 5 bases to trimming and J lost 3 bases, with 4 bases between them. In germline, CDR1 is DFQATT, CDR2 SNEGSKA (reference sequence). The CDR3 contains 10 residues. The CDR3 protein is CSAEKETQYF. CDR3 nucleotides: TGCAGTGCTGAAAAAGAGACCCAGTACTTC.

The V gene is TRBV4-3, the J gene TRBJ1-1, with D possibly being TRBD1 (5 bases). This CDR3 is 14 amino acids long. Trimming left V 4 bases short and J 6 bases short, with 15 bases between. CDR1 and CDR2 (germline): LGHNA, YSLEER. DNA of the CDR3: TGCGCCAGCAGCCCATTTATACGGGGCGCTGAAGCTTTCTTT. Protein sequence: CASSPFIRGAEAFF.

V and J are TRBV29-1 and TRBJ2-5; 8 nucleotides align to TRBD2. V was clipped by 7 bases and J by 7 bases; unmatched bases: 11. CDR1 is SQVTM and CDR2 is ANQGSEA in the germline V gene. The CDR3 length is 13 residues. The CDR3 DNA sequence: TGCAGCGGGGGAGGTAGCGGGACCGGGACCCAGTACTTC. Translation gives CSGGGSGTGTQYF.

This chain joins TRBV5-1 and TRBJ1-1; 8 positions agree with TRBD1. The CDR3 extends over 15 amino acids. Trimming at V came to 4 bases and at J to 4 bases, leaving 9 bases not matched to a gene. Germline V gene lookup returns CDR1 SGHRS and CDR2 YFSETQ. CDR3 nucleotides: TGCGCCAGCAGCGCAACAGACAGGGGCGGCACTGAAGCTTTCTTT. Amino acid sequence: CASSATDRGGTEAFF.